The 25 T cell receptor beta chains reported below all come from one sample, sequenced in a study of CD8+ T cells in alopecia areata (dated by TCRdb to 2017 to 2018). Libraries were constructed by the immunoSEQ multiplex PCR assay. For TCR sequencing, RNA was extracted from every sample and reverse transcribed into cDNA to serve as template. Drawn from immuneACCESS, this table holds only the in-frame rearrangements with V and J called that TCRdb kept. Clones are partly lost; checked studies trace under half to an unresolved V gene and leave the rest unexplained. This sample is represented by 150,000 to 200,000 clones; over 55% of them were singletons. The top ten hold 1% of the sample. The time point label for this specimen denotes: roughly 24 weeks on oral tofacitinib. This sample's treatment or condition label indicates: oral pan-JAK inhibitor, 5-10 mg twice daily. The sample was CD4+ T cells sorted from blood, taken at week 24, from a patient treated with tofacitinib. These receptors all come from a human donor with alopecia areata.

This clone was seen a handful of times. The genes are TRBV10-3 and TRBJ2-7; no firm D call. The CDR3 extends over 11 amino acids. Germline V gene sequence: CDR1 ENHRY, CDR2 SYGVKD. The V gene lost 10 bases and the J gene lost 2 bases, with 9 bases spanning the gap. This chain's CDR3 is CATYFAYEQYF. Written as DNA, the CDR3 is TGTGCCACCTATTTTGCCTACGAGCAGTACTTC.

This clone showed up just a few times. V usage is TRBV11-2 and J usage is TRBJ2-1, with D unclear. Trimming took 0 bases from V and 6 from J, leaving 9 bases between them. The CDR3 runs to 14 residues. Germline V gene lookup returns CDR1 SGHAT and CDR2 FQNNGV. For the CDR3, the DNA is TGTGCCAGCAGCTTAGATTTGTGGGGCAATGAGCAGTTCTTC. Its protein is CASSLDLWGNEQFF.

This sequence joins TRBV29-1 and TRBJ1-1; 9 nucleotides match TRBD1. Germline CDR1 reads SQVTM; CDR2 reads ANQGSEA. V shed 4 bases, J shed 5 bases, and the junction held 8 bases outside the gene matches. CDR3 length: 14 amino acids. The chain's CDR3 is CSVGTGVSRTEAFF. The CDR3 DNA sequence: TGCAGCGTTGGGACAGGGGTGTCAAGGACTGAAGCTTTCTTT.

The chain links TRBV27 to TRBJ1-5; a weak D match, TRBD1 (6 bases). CDR3 length equals 15 residues. CDR1 and CDR2 from the germline V gene are MNHEY and SMNVEV (reference sequence). Trimming removed 5 bases from V and 4 bases from J, with 15 bases in between. The CDR3 nucleotides read TGTGCCAGCAGTCTTTATGGACAGCCAAATCAGCCCCAGCATTTT. Translating it yields CASSLYGQPNQPQHF.

The chain is built from TRBV6-4 and TRBJ2-2; no clear D gene. Germline V CDR1 and CDR2: MRHNA, SNTAGT. The CDR3 length is 13 residues. Deletions cut 6 bases from V and 2 bases from J, with 7 bases between. CDR3 region: CASRVPNTGELFF. The CDR3, as DNA: TGTGCCAGCAGAGTACCAAACACCGGGGAGCTGTTTTTT.

V is TRBV9 and J is TRBJ1-2; no clear D gene. Trimming cost V 1 base and J 4 bases, with 5 bases left between them. From germline, CDR1 is SGDLS and CDR2 YYNGEE. The CDR3 has 12 residues. In DNA, the CDR3 is TGTGCCAGCAGCGTACAAAGCTATGGCTACACCTTC. Protein sequence: CASSVQSYGYTF.

This clone is medium-sized within its sample. V and J are TRBV4-3 and TRBJ2-5; 7 nucleotides align to TRBD1. The V segment lost 4 bases and the J segment 2 bases; nucleotides outside the gene matches: 10. This CDR3 spans 16 amino acids. CDR1 LGHNA and CDR2 YSLEER come from the germline V gene. CDR3 protein: CASSPVRGTVQETQYF. The CDR3 region has the DNA TGCGCCAGCAGCCCAGTAAGGGGGACAGTACAAGAGACCCAGTACTTC.

V gene TRBV5-6 combines with J gene TRBJ2-5; D is possibly TRBD1 or TRBD2 (5 bases each). Trimming left V 2 bases short and J 5 bases short, with 10 bases between. Germline V gene lookup returns CDR1 SGHDT and CDR2 YYEEEE. The CDR3 consists of 13 residues. CDR3 in amino acids: CASSFWDVETQYF. As DNA, the CDR3 is TGTGCCAGCAGCTTTTGGGACGTGGAGACCCAGTACTTC.

V is TRBV19 and J is TRBJ1-5; D unclear. V gave up 2 bases and J gave up 6 bases, with 14 bases separating them. Germline V lookup: CDR1 LNHDA, CDR2 SQIVND (reference sequence). The CDR3 contains 15 residues. CDR3: CASSIRGIGGQPQHF. CDR3 sequence (DNA): TGTGCCAGTAGTATAAGAGGAATCGGAGGTCAGCCCCAGCATTTT.

The genes are TRBV29-1 and TRBJ1-2; 8 bases agree with TRBD1. The CDR3 contains 15 residues. CDR1 and CDR2 from the germline V gene are SQVTM and ANQGSEA. V shed 3 bases, J shed 2 bases, and the junction held 8 bases outside the gene matches. CDR3 nucleotide sequence: TGCAGCGTTGAGGGAGGGACAGGATGGAACTATGGCTACACCTTC. Residues: CSVEGGTGWNYGYTF.

Comment on this clone: Other DNA sequences in the sample encode the same CDR3. Written as DNA, the CDR3 is TGTGCCAGCAGTGAATCCGGGAGAGGCTACACCTTC. Translated, it gives CASSESGRGYTF. The J gene is TRBJ1-2, the V gene TRBV25-1; no clear D. In germline, CDR1 is MGHDK, CDR2 SYGVNS. V lost 1 base and J 8 bases, leaving 8 bases between the germline ends. This CDR3 contains 12 residues.

The chain has TRBV4-3 and TRBJ2-3; 14 bases agree with TRBD2. The CDR3 runs to 19 residues. V lost 0 bases to trimming and J lost 2 bases; unmatched junction nucleotides: 7. Germline-derived CDR1 and CDR2 are LGHNA and YSLEER. CDR3 sequence: CASSQEGGTSGGFTDTQYF. The CDR3 DNA reads TGCGCCAGCAGCCAAGAGGGAGGGACTAGCGGGGGTTTCACAGATACGCAGTATTTT.

The chain is built from TRBV29-1 and TRBJ2-7; D remains ambiguous. The CDR3 runs to 14 residues. Germline CDR1 is SQVTM and CDR2 is ANQGSEA. V was pared by 4 bases and J by 2 bases, with 15 bases between. The CDR3 reads CSVASHLGTYEQYF. The CDR3 DNA reads as TGCAGCGTTGCCTCGCACCTAGGGACCTACGAGCAGTACTTC.

V is TRBV30 and J is TRBJ1-2; D gene uncertain. The germline CDR1 and CDR2 sequences are GTSNPN and SVGIG (reference sequence). The V end lost 1 base, the J end lost 0 bases, and 9 bases lay between the germline ends. This CDR3 has 14 amino acids. For the CDR3, the DNA is TGTGCCTGGAGTGGAATGCACGCTAACTATGGCTACACCTTC. This sequence encodes CAWSGMHANYGYTF.

This clone has more than one count but fewer than ten. The chain employs TRBV29-1 and TRBJ2-7, with a tentative D call TRBD1 (5 bases). CDR3 length: 12 amino acids. CDR1 is SQVTM and CDR2 is ANQGSEA in the germline V gene. V was trimmed by 7 bases and J by 3 bases, leaving 13 bases between them. Written as DNA, the CDR3 is TGCAGCGCCGGACGGCAGGGCTACGAGCAGTACTTC. Translation: CSAGRQGYEQYF.

This clone was found a few times. This chain uses TRBV7-6 with TRBJ2-3; no firm D call. V lost 5 bases and J lost 4, with 10 bases in between. The CDR3 extends over 13 amino acids. Germline assignment: CDR1 SGHVS and CDR2 FNYEAQ. CDR3 amino acids: CASSPRVADTQYF. CDR3 in DNA: TGTGCCAGCAGCCCCCGGGTGGCAGATACGCAGTATTTT.

This chain joins TRBV15 and TRBJ1-2; 7 nucleotides agree with TRBD1. The V gene end was trimmed by 0 bases and the J gene end by 3 bases; junction bases not matched to a gene: 10. The CDR3 extends over 17 amino acids. Germline CDR1 reads LNHNV; CDR2 reads YYDKDF (reference sequence). CDR3 loop: CATSRDTPRGEDYGYTF. Here the CDR3 DNA reads TGTGCCACCAGCAGAGATACCCCCAGGGGGGAGGACTATGGCTACACCTTC.

The chain combines TRBV4-1 with TRBJ2-7, with 7 positions matching TRBD1. CDR3 length: 15 amino acids. Germline V gene sequence: CDR1 MGHRA, CDR2 YSYEKL. Germline trimming cut 0 bases from V and 0 bases from J; bases unmatched to any gene: 2. As DNA, the CDR3 is TGCGCCAGCAGCCAAGAAAGGGACAGCTCCTACGAGCAGTACTTC. This codes for CASSQERDSSYEQYF.

The V call is TRBV6-6, the J call TRBJ2-3; TRBD2 agrees at 7 bases. The J segment lost 11 bases and the V segment lost 6 bases, leaving 8 bases of the junction unmatched. Per germline, CDR1 MNHNY and CDR2 SVGAGI (reference sequence). The CDR3 has 12 amino acids. CDR3 DNA sequence: TGTGCCAGCAGCGAATCGGGACTAATGCAGTATTTT. This translates into CASSESGLMQYF.

The gene calls are TRBV12-5 and TRBJ2-7; D is possibly TRBD1 (6 bases). Trimming stripped 1 base from V and 4 bases from J, with 8 bases between. Germline values: CDR1 LGHNT, CDR2 FRNRAP. The CDR3 is made up of 13 amino acids. CDR3 loop: CASGLGTAYEQYF. The CDR3 DNA is TGTGCTAGTGGTTTGGGGACAGCTTACGAGCAGTACTTC.

The chain is built from TRBV29-1 and TRBJ1-1; D is possibly TRBD1 (5 bases). Trimming stripped 5 bases from V and 0 bases from J, with 10 bases between. The CDR3 sequence is 13 residues long. Germline V CDR1 and CDR2: SQVTM, ANQGSEA. The CDR3 loop is CSVKWGLNTEAFF. The CDR3 DNA sequence: TGCAGCGTTAAGTGGGGGTTGAACACTGAAGCTTTCTTT.

This chain links TRBV19 with TRBJ1-1, with 7 positions matching TRBD1. This CDR3 comprises 12 residues. The J segment lost 10 bases and the V segment lost 7 bases, leaving 9 bases of the junction unmatched. Per the germline V gene, CDR1 is LNHDA and CDR2 is SQIVND (reference sequence). The CDR3 loop reads CASTLGRQGAFF. The CDR3 bases are TGTGCCAGTACCCTGGGGCGACAGGGAGCTTTCTTT.

V usage is TRBV27 and J usage is TRBJ2-1; 9 nucleotides align to TRBD1. The CDR3 has 15 amino acids. V shed 2 bases and J 8 bases; nucleotides not matched to a gene: 7. Germline values: CDR1 MNHEY, CDR2 SMNVEV (reference sequence). The CDR3 region is CASSLGRTGADEQFF. Written as DNA, the CDR3 is TGTGCCAGCAGTTTAGGGCGGACAGGGGCCGATGAGCAGTTCTTC.

This clone turned up a few times. In nucleotides, the CDR3 is TGTGCCAGCTCTCGGGACAGGCTAGAGACCCAGTACTTC. The encoded protein is CASSRDRLETQYF. V and J are TRBV18 and TRBJ2-5, with 8 bases that match TRBD1. Germline values: CDR1 KGHSH, CDR2 LQKENI. The CDR3 length is 13 residues. Trimming took 6 bases from V and 4 from J; bases not matched to a gene: 4.

The rearrangement uses TRBV27 and TRBJ2-7; TRBD2 might be the D (5 bases). Germline V gene sequence: CDR1 MNHEY, CDR2 SMNVEV (reference sequence). CDR3 length: 14 amino acids. The V end was cut by 1 base, the J end by 0 bases, with 7 bases between. The CDR3 sequence: CASSLYEGSYEQYF. The CDR3 nucleotides read TGTGCCAGCAGTTTATACGAGGGCTCCTACGAGCAGTACTTC.